These 6 T cell receptor beta chains were sequenced from one sample in a study of blood T cell repertoires in COVID-19. Repertoires were generated with immunoSEQ multiplex PCR, while TCRdb's copy carries only in-frame clones and drops some. The table has some 180,000 clones, over 70% seen once. Sequencing was performed on peripheral blood. These receptors all come from a woman aged 70-85 years who had recovered from COVID-19.

The genes are TRBV18 and TRBJ2-3; 8 bases agree with TRBD2. The CDR3 sequence is 14 residues long. Germline V gene sequence: CDR1 KGHSH, CDR2 LQKENI. The ends lost 3 bases at V and 5 bases at J; junction bases unmatched: 4. The CDR3 DNA reads TGTGCCAGCTCACCGTACAGCGGGGGAGATACGCAGTATTTT. Translation: CASSPYSGGDTQYF.

This chain uses TRBV30 with TRBJ1-2; a possible D gene is TRBD1 (6 bases). The CDR3 is made up of 15 amino acids. Trimming left V 0 bases short and J 4 bases short, with 15 bases between. CDR1 is GTSNPN and CDR2 is SVGIG in the germline V gene (reference sequence). In nucleotides, the CDR3 is TGTGCCTGGAGTGTAGCCCCAGGGGTCGGCTATGGCTACACCTTC. Its translation: CAWSVAPGVGYGYTF.

The genes are TRBV5-1 and TRBJ1-1, with TRBD1 identical over 10 bases. The germline CDR1 and CDR2 sequences are SGHRS and YFSETQ. J was trimmed by 1 base and V by 1 base; bases with no gene match: 4. The CDR3 runs to 16 residues. CDR3 protein: CASSLRDRGRNTEAFF. DNA for the CDR3: TGCGCCAGCAGCTTGAGGGACAGGGGCCGGAACACTGAAGCTTTCTTT.

This chain links TRBV7-9 with TRBJ1-2; TRBD1 might be the D (6 bases). Per the germline V gene, CDR1 is SEHNR and CDR2 is FQNEAQ (reference sequence). This CDR3 has 15 residues. Trimming shortened V by 8 bases and J by 4 bases, and 20 bases separated the two germline ends. The CDR3 DNA reads TGTGCCAGCGCTCAACGAGGGCAGGGGACCTATGGCTACACCTTC. It yields the protein CASAQRGQGTYGYTF. Complete variable domain (other parts from reference TRBV7-9 and TRBJ1-2): DTGVSQNPRHKITKRGQNVTFRCDPISEHNRLYWYRQTLGQGPEFLTYFQNEAQLEKSRLLSDRFSAERPKGSFSTLEIQRTEQGDSAMYLCASAQRGQGTYGYTFGSGTRLTVV.

This clone was detected once. The chain links TRBV11-3 to TRBJ1-1; no clear D. This CDR3 is built from 13 residues. V gave up 5 bases and J gave up 10 bases, with 17 bases separating them. CDR1 SGHNT and CDR2 YENEEA come from the germline V gene. In DNA form, the CDR3 reads TGTGCCAGCAGCCCCCGACTCCAGCAACCAGCTTTCTTT. It encodes CASSPRLQQPAFF.

The chain is built from TRBV5-4 and TRBJ2-2; weak D call: TRBD1 (6 bases). Germline assignment: CDR1 SGHNT and CDR2 YYREEE (reference sequence). The CDR3 spans 16 residues. Trimming cost V 4 bases and J 1 base, with 14 bases left between them. CDR3 loop: CASSTPGHLNTGELFF. In DNA, the CDR3 is TGTGCCAGCAGCACGCCGGGACACCTGAACACCGGGGAGCTGTTTTTT. Complete variable domain (other parts from reference TRBV5-4 and TRBJ2-2): ETGVTQSPTHLIKTRGQQVTLRCSSQSGHNTVSWYQQALGQGPQFIFQYYREEENGRGNFPPRFSGLQFPNYSSELNVNALELDDSALYLCASSTPGHLNTGELFFGEGSRLTVL.